These T cell receptor beta chains were read from a single sample in a study of CD8 T cells in ankylosing spondylitis. TCRdb re-derived calls from the 5' RACE reads in MiXCR, one entry per CDR3 protein. Of roughly 440,000 distinct CDR3 sequences listed, about a sixth were seen once; the top ten hold over 1%. Sequencing input: blood, either unsorted or a sorted T cell fraction (not recorded which). The receptors stem from a male donor with ankylosing spondylitis. CDR3s include the opening cysteine and the closing phenylalanine or tryptophan. Fields, in order: CDR3 DNA, CDR3 protein, D gene, clone size, J gene, V gene. A D gene is named only where the DNA matches it firmly. Where a row states a size, it is once, few, many or the class of an expanded clone; other rows omit it.

CDR3nt: TGCGCCAGCAGCCGTTACGGGACTAGCGGGGACAATGAGCAGTTCTTC
CDR3aa: CASSRYGTSGDNEQFF
d_gene: TRBD2
abundance: few
j_gene: TRBJ2-1
v_gene: TRBV4-1

CDR3nt: TGTGCCAGCTCACCACCTGGGAGTGGAACCGGGGAGCTGTTTTTT
CDR3aa: CASSPPGSGTGELFF
d_gene: NA
abundance: NA
j_gene: TRBJ2-2
v_gene: TRBV18

CDR3nt: TGTGCCATTTCCCGGGATCTTATCTACAATGAGCAGTTCTTC
CDR3aa: CAISRDLIYNEQFF
d_gene: NA
abundance: many
j_gene: TRBJ2-1
v_gene: TRBV7-9

CDR3nt: TGTGCCAGCAGTTTATCCGGGGGCAATCAGCCCCAGCATTTT
CDR3aa: CASSLSGGNQPQHF
d_gene: NA
abundance: many
j_gene: TRBJ1-5
v_gene: TRBV12-3/TRBV12-4

CDR3nt: TGCGCCAGCAGCTTGTTGGCTAGCGGGGAGAATGAGCAGTTCTTC
CDR3aa: CASSLLASGENEQFF
d_gene: TRBD2
abundance: NA
j_gene: TRBJ2-1
v_gene: TRBV5-1

CDR3nt: TGCGCCAGCAGCTTGGGAGGACGGAATGAAAAACTGTTTTTT
CDR3aa: CASSLGGRNEKLFF
d_gene: NA
abundance: many
j_gene: TRBJ1-4
v_gene: TRBV5-1

CDR3nt: TGTGCCAGCAGTGGGGCCTCGGGTGGGGAGACCCAGTACTTC
CDR3aa: CASSGASGGETQYF
d_gene: NA
abundance: few
j_gene: TRBJ2-5
v_gene: TRBV25-1

CDR3nt: TGCAGCGTTGAATTCAAGTTTAACACTGAAGCTTTCTTT
CDR3aa: CSVEFKFNTEAFF
d_gene: NA
abundance: NA
j_gene: TRBJ1-1
v_gene: TRBV29-1

CDR3nt: TGTGCCAGCAGTTTTAAAGGAGGTTCTCTACAGCCCCAGCATTTT
CDR3aa: CASSFKGGSLQPQHF
d_gene: NA
abundance: NA
j_gene: TRBJ1-5
v_gene: TRBV28

CDR3nt: TGCAGTGCTAAACTAACCGGGACAGACAGTGGCTACACCTTC
CDR3aa: CSAKLTGTDSGYTF
d_gene: TRBD1
abundance: many
j_gene: TRBJ1-2
v_gene: TRBV20-1

CDR3nt: TGTGCCAGCAGGGGTAAGAACACTGAAGCTTTCTTT
CDR3aa: CASRGKNTEAFF
d_gene: NA
abundance: NA
j_gene: TRBJ1-1
v_gene: TRBV7-3

CDR3nt: TGTGCCAGCAGCCCATCAACAGGGGAACGGGAAAAACTGTTTTTT
CDR3aa: CASSPSTGEREKLFF
d_gene: TRBD1
abundance: NA
j_gene: TRBJ1-4
v_gene: TRBV7-2

CDR3nt: TGTGCCAGCAGCTTGGGACAGTCGGAGACCCAGTACTTC
CDR3aa: CASSLGQSETQYF
d_gene: TRBD1
abundance: NA
j_gene: TRBJ2-5
v_gene: TRBV7-3

CDR3nt: TGTGCCAGCTCAACAATAAAACTCGCGACGGCTTCCGGCACAGATACGCAGTATTTT
CDR3aa: CASSTIKLATASGTDTQYF
d_gene: NA
abundance: NA
j_gene: TRBJ2-3
v_gene: TRBV18

CDR3nt: TGTGCCAGCAGGGACAGCTCCTATGGCTACACCTTC
CDR3aa: CASRDSSYGYTF
d_gene: NA
abundance: NA
j_gene: TRBJ1-2
v_gene: TRBV11-2

CDR3nt: TGCGCCAGCAGCCCTCGGGAGCCGGGGGTGGCCTACAATGAGCAGTTCTTC
CDR3aa: CASSPREPGVAYNEQFF
d_gene: NA
abundance: NA
j_gene: TRBJ2-1
v_gene: TRBV4-3

CDR3nt: TGTGCCAGCAGCTCGGCGACAGCTTCGAACACCGGGGAGCTGTTTTTT
CDR3aa: CASSSATASNTGELFF
d_gene: NA
abundance: NA
j_gene: TRBJ2-2
v_gene: TRBV7-6

CDR3nt: TGTGCCTGGCGGGACAGGGGGACCGGGGAGCTGTTTTTT
CDR3aa: CAWRDRGTGELFF
d_gene: TRBD1
abundance: NA
j_gene: TRBJ2-2
v_gene: TRBV30

CDR3nt: TGTGCCAGCAGTTTATCCGGGACTAGCAGCAGGGTAGGAGATACGCAGTATTTT
CDR3aa: CASSLSGTSSRVGDTQYF
d_gene: TRBD2
abundance: NA
j_gene: TRBJ2-3
v_gene: TRBV27

CDR3nt: TGTGCCATCAGGTCGGAGACAGGGTCCACTGAAGCTTTCTTT
CDR3aa: CAIRSETGSTEAFF
d_gene: TRBD1
abundance: few
j_gene: TRBJ1-1
v_gene: TRBV10-3

CDR3nt: TGTGCCAGCGGCCGCCGGGGGACCGGGGAGCTGTTTTTT
CDR3aa: CASGRRGTGELFF
d_gene: NA
abundance: NA
j_gene: TRBJ2-2
v_gene: TRBV6-1

CDR3nt: TGCGCCAGCAGCAGGAGCCGGACAGGAGGGGACACTGAAGCTTTCTTT
CDR3aa: CASSRSRTGGDTEAFF
d_gene: TRBD1
abundance: many
j_gene: TRBJ1-1
v_gene: TRBV5-1

CDR3nt: TGTGCCAGCAGCTTATACGCCGGGACAGGGGGGGCTGGGGCCAACGTCCTGACTTTC
CDR3aa: CASSLYAGTGGAGANVLTF
d_gene: TRBD1
abundance: few
j_gene: TRBJ2-6
v_gene: TRBV11-1

CDR3nt: TGTGCCAGCAGCTTAGGAGCGGTGAACTCGAATAATTCACCCCTCCACTTT
CDR3aa: CASSLGAVNSNNSPLHF
d_gene: NA
abundance: few
j_gene: TRBJ1-6
v_gene: TRBV7-8

CDR3nt: TGTGCCAGCAGCGTCGGGACTACCTACGAGCAGTACTTC
CDR3aa: CASSVGTTYEQYF
d_gene: TRBD2
abundance: NA
j_gene: TRBJ2-7
v_gene: TRBV9

CDR3nt: TGTGCCAGCAGTCGGCAGGCACAAAACTCCTACAATGAGCAGTTCTTC
CDR3aa: CASSRQAQNSYNEQFF
d_gene: NA
abundance: few
j_gene: TRBJ2-1
v_gene: TRBV6-1

CDR3nt: TGCAGTGCTAGAGATGGGGGACAGGGTAATTCACCCCTCCACTTT
CDR3aa: CSARDGGQGNSPLHF
d_gene: TRBD1
abundance: NA
j_gene: TRBJ1-6
v_gene: TRBV20-1

CDR3nt: TGCAGTGCTAGAGACCCCGGGACTAGCGGGAGTTTCGATGAGCAGTTCTTC
CDR3aa: CSARDPGTSGSFDEQFF
d_gene: TRBD2
abundance: few
j_gene: TRBJ2-1
v_gene: TRBV20-1

CDR3nt: TGTGCCAGCAGCCGGGGGGTCGGGGAGCTGTTTTTT
CDR3aa: CASSRGVGELFF
d_gene: TRBD2
abundance: NA
j_gene: TRBJ2-2
v_gene: TRBV11-2

CDR3nt: TGTGCCAGCAGTACAGGCTCGACACCAGATACGCAGTATTTT
CDR3aa: CASSTGSTPDTQYF
d_gene: NA
abundance: many
j_gene: TRBJ2-3
v_gene: TRBV12-3/TRBV12-4

CDR3nt: TGTGCCAGCAGTAGGGTCGCCAGCGGGAACACCGGGGAGCTGTTTTTT
CDR3aa: CASSRVASGNTGELFF
d_gene: NA
abundance: few
j_gene: TRBJ2-2
v_gene: TRBV7-9

CDR3nt: TGTGCCAGCAGCCTTAGCGGGGGGGCGATCGGGGAGCTGTTTTTT
CDR3aa: CASSLSGGAIGELFF
d_gene: TRBD2
abundance: few
j_gene: TRBJ2-2
v_gene: TRBV11-2

CDR3nt: TGCGCCAGCAGTGTCGGGACTAGCGGCACATACAATGAGCAGTTCTTC
CDR3aa: CASSVGTSGTYNEQFF
d_gene: TRBD2
abundance: NA
j_gene: TRBJ2-1
v_gene: TRBV10-2

CDR3nt: TGTGCCAGCAGGCCGAGCCTAAAATCCGATACGCAGTATTTT
CDR3aa: CASRPSLKSDTQYF
d_gene: NA
abundance: NA
j_gene: TRBJ2-3
v_gene: TRBV2

CDR3nt: TGTGCCAGCTCGTCCGAACTAGCGCGGGAGCAGTTCTTC
CDR3aa: CASSSELAREQFF
d_gene: TRBD2
abundance: NA
j_gene: TRBJ2-1
v_gene: TRBV18

CDR3nt: TGCAGCGTTACCCGCCTAGCGGGGAACCAAGAGACCCAGTACTTC
CDR3aa: CSVTRLAGNQETQYF
d_gene: TRBD2
abundance: NA
j_gene: TRBJ2-5
v_gene: TRBV29-1

CDR3nt: TGTGCCAGCAGTAGTAGCGGGAGGGCCGACCCCTACAATGAGCAGTTCTTC
CDR3aa: CASSSSGRADPYNEQFF
d_gene: TRBD2
abundance: few
j_gene: TRBJ2-1
v_gene: TRBV12-3/TRBV12-4

CDR3nt: TGCGCCAGCAGCCCGGCCGTGGTTCAGACGAACACCGGGGAGCTGTTTTTT
CDR3aa: CASSPAVVQTNTGELFF
d_gene: NA
abundance: NA
j_gene: TRBJ2-2
v_gene: TRBV5-1

CDR3nt: TGTGCCAGCAGCTTAGGTCGGACAGGGGGGTTAGGAAACACCATATATTTT
CDR3aa: CASSLGRTGGLGNTIYF
d_gene: TRBD1
abundance: NA
j_gene: TRBJ1-3
v_gene: TRBV7-2

CDR3nt: TGTGCCAGCAGCTCCGTTGAGAGGACGGGTGGCTACACCTTC
CDR3aa: CASSSVERTGGYTF
d_gene: NA
abundance: NA
j_gene: TRBJ1-2
v_gene: TRBV7-3

CDR3nt: TGCAGTGCTAGCCGACATATAGACACAGATACGCAGTATTTT
CDR3aa: CSASRHIDTDTQYF
d_gene: NA
abundance: NA
j_gene: TRBJ2-3
v_gene: TRBV20-1

CDR3nt: TGTGCCAGCAGCTTTAGCGGGGGGGCCTTAGAGACCCAGTACTTC
CDR3aa: CASSFSGGALETQYF
d_gene: TRBD2
abundance: few
j_gene: TRBJ2-5
v_gene: TRBV11-2

CDR3nt: TGCAGTGCTCGGGGAGGGGGAGAGACCCAGTACTTC
CDR3aa: CSARGGGETQYF
d_gene: NA
abundance: few
j_gene: TRBJ2-5
v_gene: TRBV20-1

CDR3nt: TGCGCCAGCAGCCAAGATTTAGCTAGCTTTGTCCCCATTGAGCAGTTCTTC
CDR3aa: CASSQDLASFVPIEQFF
d_gene: NA
abundance: few
j_gene: TRBJ2-1
v_gene: TRBV4-3

CDR3nt: TGCAGTGCTTGGGTCCCGGGGGAGACCCAGTACTTC
CDR3aa: CSAWVPGETQYF
d_gene: NA
abundance: many
j_gene: TRBJ2-5
v_gene: TRBV20-1

CDR3nt: TGTGCCACCAGCAGCGGGGCCAGCAATAATTCACCCCTCCACTTT
CDR3aa: CATSSGASNNSPLHF
d_gene: NA
abundance: few
j_gene: TRBJ1-6
v_gene: TRBV15

CDR3nt: TGCGCCAGCAGCCAAGATACACCGAACACTGAAGCTTTCTTT
CDR3aa: CASSQDTPNTEAFF
d_gene: NA
abundance: many
j_gene: TRBJ1-1
v_gene: TRBV4-1

CDR3nt: TGTGCCACCAGCAGAGTCGGGCTTTACGAGCAGTACTTC
CDR3aa: CATSRVGLYEQYF
d_gene: NA
abundance: NA
j_gene: TRBJ2-7
v_gene: TRBV15

CDR3nt: TGTGCCAGCAGCGCCTTTAGCGGCGGCAATGAGCAGTTCTTC
CDR3aa: CASSAFSGGNEQFF
d_gene: NA
abundance: NA
j_gene: TRBJ2-1
v_gene: TRBV9

CDR3nt: TGTGCCATCTCGGGGACTAGCAACACCGGGGAGCTGTTTTTT
CDR3aa: CAISGTSNTGELFF
d_gene: TRBD2
abundance: NA
j_gene: TRBJ2-2
v_gene: TRBV10-3

CDR3nt: TGTGCCAGCTCACCCCTAGCCAATTCCTACAATGAGCAGTTCTTC
CDR3aa: CASSPLANSYNEQFF
d_gene: NA
abundance: few
j_gene: TRBJ2-1
v_gene: TRBV18

CDR3nt: TGTGCCAGCAGGCCAGATACGCAGTATTTT
CDR3aa: CASRPDTQYF
d_gene: NA
abundance: few
j_gene: TRBJ2-3
v_gene: TRBV6-1

CDR3nt: TGTGCCATCAGTCCTGGGACATCCCTAAACACTGAAGCTTTCTTT
CDR3aa: CAISPGTSLNTEAFF
d_gene: NA
abundance: NA
j_gene: TRBJ1-1
v_gene: TRBV10-3

CDR3nt: TGTGCCAGCAGCTCCTCGTCAGGGCTAGCGGGGAACAATGAGCAGTTCTTC
CDR3aa: CASSSSSGLAGNNEQFF
d_gene: TRBD2
abundance: few
j_gene: TRBJ2-1
v_gene: TRBV7-2

CDR3nt: TGTGCCAGCAGTTTCATGGGGTACACTGAAGCTTTCTTT
CDR3aa: CASSFMGYTEAFF
d_gene: NA
abundance: few
j_gene: TRBJ1-1
v_gene: TRBV12-3/TRBV12-4

CDR3nt: TGTGCCAGCATGGGCTCTGGAAACACCATATATTTT
CDR3aa: CASMGSGNTIYF
d_gene: NA
abundance: NA
j_gene: TRBJ1-3
v_gene: TRBV12-3/TRBV12-4

CDR3nt: TGCGCCAGCAGGCCATCCACTGTCGGGGAGCTGTTTTTT
CDR3aa: CASRPSTVGELFF
d_gene: NA
abundance: NA
j_gene: TRBJ2-2
v_gene: TRBV5-1

CDR3nt: TGCAGTGCTAGACAAGAAGGCCCAGATACGCAGTATTTT
CDR3aa: CSARQEGPDTQYF
d_gene: NA
abundance: NA
j_gene: TRBJ2-3
v_gene: TRBV20-1

CDR3nt: TGTGCCAGCAGTGAACGAGGCACCCTTTTCCTTGGGCACGAGCAGTACTTC
CDR3aa: CASSERGTLFLGHEQYF
d_gene: NA
abundance: few
j_gene: TRBJ2-7
v_gene: TRBV2